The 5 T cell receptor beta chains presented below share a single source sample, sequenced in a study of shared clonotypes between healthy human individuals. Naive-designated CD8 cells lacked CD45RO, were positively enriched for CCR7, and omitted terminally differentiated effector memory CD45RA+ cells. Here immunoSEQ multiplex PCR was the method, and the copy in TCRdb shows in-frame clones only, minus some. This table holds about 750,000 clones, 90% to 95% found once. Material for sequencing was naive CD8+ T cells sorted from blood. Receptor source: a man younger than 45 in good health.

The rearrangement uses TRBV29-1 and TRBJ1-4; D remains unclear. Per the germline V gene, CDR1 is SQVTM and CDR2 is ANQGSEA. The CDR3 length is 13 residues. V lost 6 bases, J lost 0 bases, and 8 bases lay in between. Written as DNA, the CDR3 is TGCAGCGTGGCGCCTACAACTAATGAAAAACTGTTTTTT. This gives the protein CSVAPTTNEKLFF.

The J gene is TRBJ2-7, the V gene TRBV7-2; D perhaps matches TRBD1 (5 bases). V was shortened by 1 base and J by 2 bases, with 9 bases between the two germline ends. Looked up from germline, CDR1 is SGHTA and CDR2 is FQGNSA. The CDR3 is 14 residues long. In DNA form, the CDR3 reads TGTGCCAGCAGCTTAGTCAGGGAAGCCTACGAGCAGTACTTC. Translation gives CASSLVREAYEQYF.

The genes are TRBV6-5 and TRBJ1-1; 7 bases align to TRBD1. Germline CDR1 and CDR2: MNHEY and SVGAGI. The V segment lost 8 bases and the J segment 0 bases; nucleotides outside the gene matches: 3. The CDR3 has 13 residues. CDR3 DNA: TGTGCCAGCTGGGGACAGCTGAACACTGAAGCTTTCTTT. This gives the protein CASWGQLNTEAFF.

Written as DNA, the CDR3 is TGTGCCAGCAGTTTACGGGACATGCCCTACGAGCAGTACTTC. It translates to CASSLRDMPYEQYF. This chain connects TRBV28 to TRBJ2-7; D possibly corresponds to TRBD1 (6 bases). Germline CDR1 and CDR2: MDHEN and SYDVKM. The CDR3 loop spans 14 amino acids. Between the trimmed V and J ends, which lost 2 bases and 2 bases, there was a span of 10 bases.

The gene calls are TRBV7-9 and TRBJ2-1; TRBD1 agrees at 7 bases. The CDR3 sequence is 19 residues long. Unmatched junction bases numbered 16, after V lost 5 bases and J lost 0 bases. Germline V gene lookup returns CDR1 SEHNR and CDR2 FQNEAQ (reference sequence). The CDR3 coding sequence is TGTGCCAGCAGCCACCCCCCTCGACAGGGACAAAGCTCCTACAATGAGCAGTTCTTC. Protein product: CASSHPPRQGQSSYNEQFF. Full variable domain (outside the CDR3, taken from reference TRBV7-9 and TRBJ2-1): DTGVSQNPRHKITKRGQNVTFRCDPISEHNRLYWYRQTLGQGPEFLTYFQNEAQLEKSRLLSDRFSAERPKGSFSTLEIQRTEQGDSAMYLCASSHPPRQGQSSYNEQFFGPGTRLTVL.